Detailed here is one TCR beta chain. The data were obtained in a study of blood T cell repertoires in COVID-19. Study context: The cDNA or gDNA used as material had been derived from T cells, B-cell-depleted T cells, or PBMCs.

TCRdb's copy holds only in-frame clones and misses some; the assay was immunoSEQ multiplex PCR. The sample holds 180,000 or so clones; around 85% are singletons and the top ten take just under 8.5%. The germline V and J ends were trimmed by 7 bases and 2 bases, with 12 bases remaining between them. In germline, CDR1 is SGHRS, CDR2 YFSETQ. This CDR3 has 13 amino acids. The sequenced sample was peripheral blood. This chain links TRBV5-1 with TRBJ1-1, with D tentatively TRBD1 (5 bases). This clonotype originated in a woman aged 55 to 70 with acute or convalescent COVID-19. The CDR3 spells CASASDSNTEAFF. The CDR3 DNA reads as TGCGCCAGCGCCTCAGACAGTAACACTGAAGCTTTCTTT. The complete variable domain, with remaining parts taken from reference TRBV5-1 and TRBJ1-1, reads KAGVTQTPRYLIKTRGQQVTLSCSPISGHRSVSWYQQTPGQGLQFLFEYFSETQRNKGNFPGRFSGRQFSNSRSEMNVSTLELGDSALYLCASASDSNTEAFFGQGTRLTVV.